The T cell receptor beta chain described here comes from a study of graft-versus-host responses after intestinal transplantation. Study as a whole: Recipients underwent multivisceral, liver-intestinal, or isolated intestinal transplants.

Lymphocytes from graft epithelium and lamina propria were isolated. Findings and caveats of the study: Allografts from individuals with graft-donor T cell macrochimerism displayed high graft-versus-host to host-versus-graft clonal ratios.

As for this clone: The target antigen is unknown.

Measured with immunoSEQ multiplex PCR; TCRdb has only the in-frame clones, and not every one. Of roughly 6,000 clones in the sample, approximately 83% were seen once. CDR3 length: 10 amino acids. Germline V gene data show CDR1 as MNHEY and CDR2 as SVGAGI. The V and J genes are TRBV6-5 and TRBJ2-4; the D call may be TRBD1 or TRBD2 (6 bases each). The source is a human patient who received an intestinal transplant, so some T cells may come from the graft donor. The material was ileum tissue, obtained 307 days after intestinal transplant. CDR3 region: CAGGQNIQYF. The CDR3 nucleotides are TGTGCGGGGGGCCAAAACATTCAGTACTTC.